The rows below give T cell receptor beta chains drawn from one sample of a study of cytomegalovirus exposure and HLA in healthy donors. Libraries were prepared by immunoSEQ multiplex PCR; TCRdb keeps only in-frame clonotypes and omits some of them. The sample has approximately 120,000 clones; about 79% are singletons. The sample was PBMCs. These receptors were obtained from a human donor in good health. CDR3s include the opening cysteine and the closing phenylalanine or tryptophan. The order of the fields is D gene, V gene, J gene, CDR3 length, CDR3 DNA, CDR3 protein. D genes are given only for firm matches.

TRBD1	TRBV29-1	TRBJ2-7	14	TGCAGCGTTGCTCTCGGGACAGGCGCCTACGAGCAGTACTTC	CSVALGTGAYEQYF
TRBD1	TRBV29-1	TRBJ1-1	11	TGCAGCGTTGCGGACAGGGGTGAAGCTTTCTTT	CSVADRGEAFF
NA	TRBV10-1	TRBJ2-1	16	TGCGCCAGCAGTGAAGACTCCCGGAGCTCCTACAATGAGCAGTTCTTC	CASSEDSRSSYNEQFF
NA	TRBV27	TRBJ1-6	15	TGTGCCAGCAACAGAGGGAGCTCCTATAATTCACCCCTCCACTTT	CASNRGSSYNSPLHF
NA	TRBV29-1	TRBJ1-2	17	TGCAGCGTTGTTCCATTTGGTCAGGGGTTAAGTAACTATGGCTACACCTTC	CSVVPFGQGLSNYGYTF
NA	TRBV5-6	TRBJ2-1	15	TGTGCCAGCAGCTTCGACTTTAGCTCCTACAATGAGCAGTTCTTC	CASSFDFSSYNEQFF
NA	TRBV6-1	TRBJ2-7	13	TGTGCCAGCAGTGAAACCTCAGAGGCAGAGCAGTACTTC	CASSETSEAEQYF
NA	TRBV11-1	TRBJ1-3	13	TGTGCCAGCCGTGACATCTCTGGAAACACCATATATTTT	CASRDISGNTIYF
NA	TRBV4-1	TRBJ1-1	18	TGCGCCAGCAGCCAAGATGGAGCAACAGGCGGACCGAACACTGAAGCTTTCTTT	CASSQDGATGGPNTEAFF
NA	TRBV5-4	TRBJ2-1	15	TGTGCCAGCAGCTTAGGACAGAGCTCCTACAATGAGCAGTTCTTC	CASSLGQSSYNEQFF
NA	TRBV18	TRBJ1-1	16	TGTGCCAGCTCACCAACAATTTCCGGACTTTCTACTGAAGCTTTCTTT	CASSPTISGLSTEAFF
NA	TRBV19	TRBJ1-4	13	TGTGCCAGTACCAACAGGGTTGGCGAAAAACTGTTTTTT	CASTNRVGEKLFF
NA	TRBV18	TRBJ2-5	14	TGTGCCAGCTCCAGAGGGCAGGTCCAAGAGACCCAGTACTTC	CASSRGQVQETQYF
NA	TRBV27	TRBJ2-7	14	TGTGCCAGCGGGGGCACGGGATGGGGGTACGAGCAGTACTTC	CASGGTGWGYEQYF